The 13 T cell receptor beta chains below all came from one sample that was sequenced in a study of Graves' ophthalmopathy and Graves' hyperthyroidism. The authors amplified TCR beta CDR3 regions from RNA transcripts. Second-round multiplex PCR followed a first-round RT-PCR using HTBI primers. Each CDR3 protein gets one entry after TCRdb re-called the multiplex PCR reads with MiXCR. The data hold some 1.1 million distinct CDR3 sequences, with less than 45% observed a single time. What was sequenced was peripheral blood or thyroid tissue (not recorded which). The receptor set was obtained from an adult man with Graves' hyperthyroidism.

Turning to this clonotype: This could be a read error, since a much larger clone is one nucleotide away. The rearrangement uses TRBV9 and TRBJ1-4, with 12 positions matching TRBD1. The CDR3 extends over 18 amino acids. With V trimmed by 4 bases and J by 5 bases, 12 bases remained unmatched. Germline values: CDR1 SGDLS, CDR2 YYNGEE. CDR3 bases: TGTGCCAGCAGCCGGACCGGGACAGGGGGCCGCGTCAATGAAAAACTGTTTTTT. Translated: CASSRTGTGGRVNEKLFF. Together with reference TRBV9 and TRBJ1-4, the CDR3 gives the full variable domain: DSGVTQTPKHLITATGQRVTLRCSPRSGDLSVYWYQQSLDQGLQFLIQYYNGEERAKGNILERFSAQQFPDLHSELNLSSLELGDSALYFCASSRTGTGGRVNEKLFFGSGTQLSVL.

The CDR3 region is CASSSAGSPLHF. For the CDR3, the DNA is TGTGCCAGCAGCTCCGCGGGATCACCCCTCCACTTT. The rearrangement joins TRBV7-9 to TRBJ1-6, with no clear D. The CDR3 spans 12 residues. Trimming took off 4 bases at V and 10 bases at J, with 8 bases between the two ends. The germline gives CDR1 SEHNR, CDR2 FQNEAQ (reference sequence).

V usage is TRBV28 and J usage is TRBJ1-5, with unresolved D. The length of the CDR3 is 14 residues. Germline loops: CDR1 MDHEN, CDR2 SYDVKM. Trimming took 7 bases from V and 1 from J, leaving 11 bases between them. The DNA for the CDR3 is TGTGCCAGCACCATAGGAGGGAGCAATCAGCCCCAGCATTTT. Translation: CASTIGGSNQPQHF.

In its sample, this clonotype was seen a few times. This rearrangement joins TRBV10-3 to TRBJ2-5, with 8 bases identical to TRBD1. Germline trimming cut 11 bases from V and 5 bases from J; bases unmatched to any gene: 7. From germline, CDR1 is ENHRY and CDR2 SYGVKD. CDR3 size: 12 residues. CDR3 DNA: TGTGCCGGCAGCTGGACAGGGGAGACCCAGTACTTC. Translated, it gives CAGSWTGETQYF.

The CDR3, as DNA: TGCAGTGCTAGGGGCGGCAACTCTGGAAACACCATATATTTT. It translates to CSARGGNSGNTIYF. The chain is built from TRBV20-1 and TRBJ1-3; D uncertain. The V and J ends lost 3 bases and 0 bases respectively, with 9 bases between them. The CDR3 runs to 14 residues. The V gene's germline CDR1 is DFQATT and CDR2 SNEGSKA (reference sequence).

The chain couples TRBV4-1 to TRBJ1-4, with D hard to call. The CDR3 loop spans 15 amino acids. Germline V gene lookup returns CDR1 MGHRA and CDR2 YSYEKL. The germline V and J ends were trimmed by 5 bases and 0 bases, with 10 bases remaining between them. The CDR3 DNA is TGCGCCAGCAGCGATTGGATGACAACTAATGAAAAACTGTTTTTT. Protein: CASSDWMTTNEKLFF.

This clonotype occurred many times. This chain's CDR3 is CASGQGLNSPLHF. The CDR3 DNA sequence: TGTGCCAGCGGACAGGGATTGAATTCACCCCTCCACTTT. The chain is built from TRBV25-1 and TRBJ1-6; 8 nucleotides line up with TRBD1. V lost 8 bases to trimming and J lost 7 bases; unmatched junction nucleotides: 4. The CDR3 spans 13 residues. Germline V gene data show CDR1 as MGHDK and CDR2 as SYGVNS.

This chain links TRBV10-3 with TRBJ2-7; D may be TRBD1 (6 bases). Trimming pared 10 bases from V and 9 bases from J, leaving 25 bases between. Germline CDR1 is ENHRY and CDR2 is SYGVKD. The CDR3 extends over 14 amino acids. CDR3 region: CASLGGDIPPGQYF. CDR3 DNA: TGTGCCAGCCTGGGTGGGGACATACCACCCGGGCAGTACTTC.

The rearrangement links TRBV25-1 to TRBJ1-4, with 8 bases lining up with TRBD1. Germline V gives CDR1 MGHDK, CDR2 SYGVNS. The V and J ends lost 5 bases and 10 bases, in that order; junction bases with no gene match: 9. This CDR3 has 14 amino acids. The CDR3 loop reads CASSFTRGRGKLFF. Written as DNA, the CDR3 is TGTGCCAGCAGTTTCACCAGGGGGCGCGGAAAACTGTTTTTT.

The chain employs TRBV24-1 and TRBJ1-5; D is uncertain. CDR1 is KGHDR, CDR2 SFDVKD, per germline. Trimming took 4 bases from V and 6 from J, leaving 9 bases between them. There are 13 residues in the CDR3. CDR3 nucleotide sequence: TGTGCCACCAGTGACCGAGTGGGTCAGCCCCAGCATTTT. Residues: CATSDRVGQPQHF.

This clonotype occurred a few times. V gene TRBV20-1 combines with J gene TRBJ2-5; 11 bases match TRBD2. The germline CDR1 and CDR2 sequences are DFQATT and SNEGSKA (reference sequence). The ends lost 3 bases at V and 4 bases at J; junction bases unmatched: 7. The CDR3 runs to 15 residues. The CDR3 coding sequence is TGCAGTGCTAGGGGAGGGACTAGCGGTACAGAGACCCAGTACTTC. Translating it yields CSARGGTSGTETQYF.

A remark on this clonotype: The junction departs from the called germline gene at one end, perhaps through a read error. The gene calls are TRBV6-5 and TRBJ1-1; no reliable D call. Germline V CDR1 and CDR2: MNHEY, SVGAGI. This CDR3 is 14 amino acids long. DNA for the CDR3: TGTGCCAGCAGTCACTCCCCGAGTCCGGAGCGGGCTTTCTTT. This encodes CASSHSPSPERAFF.

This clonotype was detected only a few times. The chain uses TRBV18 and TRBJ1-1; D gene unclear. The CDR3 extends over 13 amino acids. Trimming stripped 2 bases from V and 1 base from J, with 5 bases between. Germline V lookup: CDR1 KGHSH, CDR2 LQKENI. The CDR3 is CASSPIENTEAFF. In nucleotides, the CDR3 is TGTGCCAGCTCACCAATAGAGAACACTGAAGCTTTCTTT.